Presented here are 29 T cell receptor beta chains from one specimen sequenced in a study of neurological immune-mediated disorders. TCRdb used MiXCR to reprocess the 5' RACE reads, holding one entry per CDR3 protein. The sample lists approximately 50,000 distinct CDR3 sequences, 10% to 13% seen once, with about 5.4% in the top ten. Sequenced: PBMCs. These receptors were taken from a man in his 70s with HTLV-1-associated myelopathy (HAM/TSP).

This clonotype has at least ten counts. The CDR3: CATSRRGVYNEQFF. The CDR3 bases are TGTGCCACCAGCAGGAGGGGGGTCTACAATGAGCAGTTCTTC. The chain employs TRBV15 and TRBJ2-1; D tentatively fits TRBD1 or TRBD2 (6 bases each). From germline, CDR1 is LNHNV and CDR2 YYDKDF (reference sequence). The CDR3 contains 14 residues. V shed 3 bases and J shed 3 bases, with 9 bases lying between them. Together with reference TRBV15 and TRBJ2-1, the CDR3 gives the full variable domain: DAMVIQNPRYQVTQFGKPVTLSCSQTLNHNVMYWYQQKSSQAPKLLFHYYDKDFNNEADTPDNFQSRRPNTSFCFLDIRSPGLGDTAMYLCATSRRGVYNEQFFGPGTRLTVL.

This clonotype was counted many times. This chain connects TRBV7-2 to TRBJ2-3, with a tentative D call TRBD1 (5 bases). The CDR3 is made up of 15 amino acids. V was pared by 5 bases and J by 2 bases, with 14 bases between. Germline V gene data show CDR1 as SGHTA and CDR2 as FQGNSA. As DNA, the CDR3 is TGTGCCAGCAGCGCACAGTATGGGGCCACAGATACGCAGTATTTT. Residues: CASSAQYGATDTQYF.

Relative to its sample, this clonotype is medium-sized. The genes are TRBV7-9 and TRBJ2-7; 12 bases match TRBD1. Germline-derived CDR1 and CDR2 are SEHNR and FQNEAQ (reference sequence). V lost 11 bases to trimming and J lost 5 bases; unmatched junction nucleotides: 7. The CDR3 extends over 13 amino acids. CDR3 DNA: TGTGCCGTTAAAAGGGACAGGGGGCACGAGCAGTACTTC. Protein sequence: CAVKRDRGHEQYF.

The table lists this clonotype with many counts. The chain employs TRBV12-3 or TRBV12-4 and TRBJ1-5; D is undetermined. The V and J ends lost 6 bases and 0 bases respectively, with 9 bases between them. The CDR3 runs 14 residues. The CDR3 region is CASSSMNSNQPQHF. CDR3 nucleotide sequence: TGTGCCAGCAGCAGCATGAATAGCAATCAGCCCCAGCATTTT.

This clonotype is deemed medium-sized. The V gene is TRBV18, the J gene TRBJ2-1; no reliable D call. The CDR3 spans 13 residues. Trimming removed 6 bases from V and 10 bases from J, with 16 bases in between. Germline V gene lookup returns CDR1 KGHSH and CDR2 LQKENI. The chain's CDR3 is CASSPGSLGEQFF. In DNA, the CDR3 is TGTGCCAGCTCGCCCGGGTCCCTGGGCGAGCAGTTCTTC. Full variable domain (rest looked up from reference TRBV18 and TRBJ2-1): NAGVMQNPRHLVRRRGQEARLRCSPMKGHSHVYWYRQLPEEGLKFMVYLQKENIIDESGMPKERFSAEFPKEGPSILRIQQVVRGDSAAYFCASSPGSLGEQFFGPGTRLTVL.

This clonotype has at least ten counts. V gene TRBV7-2 combines with J gene TRBJ1-1; 11 nucleotides line up with TRBD1. Germline V lookup: CDR1 SGHTA, CDR2 FQGNSA. The CDR3 covers 14 residues. The V and J ends lost 5 bases and 9 bases, in that order; junction bases with no gene match: 8. The CDR3 nucleotides read TGTGCCAGCAGCCCTCGGACAGGGGGCGGTAAAGCTTTCTTT. Its translation: CASSPRTGGGKAFF. Full variable domain (remainder filled in from reference TRBV7-2 and TRBJ1-1): GAGVSQSPSNKVTEKGKDVELRCDPISGHTALYWYRQSLGQGLEFLIYFQGNSAPDKSGLPSDRFSAERTGGSVSTLTIQRTQQEDSAVYLCASSPRTGGGKAFFGQGTRLTVV.

This clonotype has at least ten counts. The chain carries TRBV20-1 and TRBJ1-1; TRBD1 might be the D (5 bases). V lost 6 bases, J lost 6 bases, and 20 bases lay in between. The CDR3 is made up of 14 amino acids. Germline lookup yields CDR1 DFQATT and CDR2 SNEGSKA (reference sequence). For the CDR3, the DNA is TGCAGTGCCCTCAAGCCCCGGGGGGTCCCTGAAGCTTTCTTT. It specifies CSALKPRGVPEAFF.

Within the sample, this clonotype is medium-sized. The J gene is TRBJ1-4, the V gene TRBV7-2; the D gene is possibly TRBD1 (5 bases). Germline CDR1 and CDR2: SGHTA and FQGNSA. V dropped 1 base and J dropped 3 bases, with 12 bases sitting between them. This CDR3 is 16 amino acids long. The CDR3 DNA follows: TGTGCCAGCAGCTTAGGGGGCACAGCCTCTAATGAAAAACTGTTTTTT. Amino acids: CASSLGGTASNEKLFF.

This clonotype has ten or more counts. This chain links TRBV11-2 with TRBJ2-5; D is undetermined. Germline V gene data show CDR1 as SGHAT and CDR2 as FQNNGV. V shed 4 bases and J shed 5 bases, with 5 bases lying between them. The CDR3 sequence is 11 residues long. CDR3 sequence reads: CASSSRETQYF. CDR3 in DNA: TGTGCCAGCAGCTCAAGGGAGACCCAGTACTTC.

This clonotype was counted at least ten times. The chain couples TRBV20-1 to TRBJ2-7; no definite D call. The CDR3 is made up of 12 amino acids. Germline-derived CDR1 and CDR2 are DFQATT and SNEGSKA (reference sequence). The CDR3 DNA sequence: TGCAGCGCCCGGGCAGGTTCCTACGAGCAGTACTTC. Translation gives CSARAGSYEQYF.

This clonotype was observed many times. The chain is built from TRBV20-1 and TRBJ2-7, with 16 bases matching TRBD2. The CDR3 runs to 18 residues. Germline CDR1 is DFQATT and CDR2 is SNEGSKA (reference sequence). V gave up 4 bases and J gave up 4 bases; unmatched junction bases: 13. The CDR3 is CSATSPGTSGRVLYEQYF. In DNA, the CDR3 is TGCAGTGCTACCAGTCCCGGGACTAGCGGGAGGGTTCTTTACGAGCAGTACTTC.

This clonotype was detected a few times. The chain links TRBV20-1 to TRBJ2-5, with D possibly called TRBD1 or TRBD2 (5 bases each). Trimming stripped 6 bases from V and 5 bases from J, with 16 bases between. CDR3 length: 13 residues. Germline CDR1 reads DFQATT; CDR2 reads SNEGSKA (reference sequence). In DNA form, the CDR3 reads TGCAGTGCCCGACAGCCTCCGGGGGAGACCCAGTACTTC. It is translated as CSARQPPGETQYF.

This clonotype was observed at least ten times. This sequence joins TRBV20-1 and TRBJ2-2; 8 nucleotides line up with TRBD1. The germline gives CDR1 DFQATT, CDR2 SNEGSKA (reference sequence). The CDR3 consists of 15 residues. V lost 2 bases to trimming and J lost 2 bases; unmatched junction nucleotides: 4. CDR3: CSARQGAVNTGELFF. The CDR3 DNA follows: TGCAGTGCTAGACAGGGGGCGGTTAACACCGGGGAGCTGTTTTTT.

This clonotype has at least ten counts. The genes are TRBV5-1 and TRBJ2-1, with D possibly TRBD2 on 5 matching bases. This CDR3 has 15 amino acids. Deletions cut 0 bases from V and 1 base from J, with 8 bases between. Germline CDR1 is SGHRS and CDR2 is YFSETQ. The CDR3 coding sequence is TGCGCCAGCAGCTTGGCCCCGGGATCCTACAATGAGCAGTTCTTC. This gives the protein CASSLAPGSYNEQFF.

This clonotype has a count of ten or more. The chain employs TRBV9 and TRBJ2-5, with TRBD1 identical over 7 bases. V was pared by 2 bases and J by 2 bases, with 0 bases of the junction left unmatched. The CDR3 has 13 amino acids. The V gene's germline CDR1 is SGDLS and CDR2 YYNGEE. The CDR3, as DNA: TGTGCCAGCAGCGTGACAGGGCAAGAGACCCAGTACTTC. Translation: CASSVTGQETQYF.

This clonotype has ten or more counts. The chain uses TRBV12-3 or TRBV12-4 and TRBJ1-1; TRBD1 is a possible D gene (6 bases). Trimming stripped 6 bases from V and 4 bases from J, with 15 bases between. The CDR3 contains 14 residues. The CDR3 sequence is CASRRGQKGTEAFF. DNA for the CDR3: TGTGCCAGCAGGCGGGGGCAGAAAGGCACTGAAGCTTTCTTT.

This clonotype showed up many times. This rearrangement joins TRBV7-2 to TRBJ2-1; 9 bases align to TRBD1. Germline-derived CDR1 and CDR2 are SGHTA and FQGNSA. V trimming: 3 bases; J trimming: 9 bases; junction bases outside the gene matches: 12. This CDR3 is built from 16 residues. The CDR3 nucleotides are TGTGCCAGCAGCTTTTCCGGGACAGGGCGGGCTATTGAGCAGTTCTTC. It is translated as CASSFSGTGRAIEQFF.

Many counts were recorded for this clonotype. The chain links TRBV5-6 to TRBJ1-2; 7 bases align to TRBD1. This CDR3 contains 14 residues. CDR1 and CDR2 (germline): SGHDT, YYEEEE. Trimming cost V 2 bases and J 4 bases; bases outside gene matches: 5. The CDR3 is CASSLGGPGYGYTF. In nucleotides, the CDR3 is TGTGCCAGCAGCTTAGGGGGCCCCGGCTATGGCTACACCTTC.

This clonotype was seen at least ten times. This chain uses TRBV5-1 with TRBJ2-3; possible D gene TRBD2, 6 bases. This CDR3 spans 16 amino acids. Germline-derived CDR1 and CDR2 are SGHRS and YFSETQ. The ends were cut back, 6 bases at V and 4 bases at J, with 21 bases in the middle. The DNA for the CDR3 is TGCGCCAGCACGAGAAGCGTAACGACGGGGGCAGATACGCAGTATTTT. Protein product: CASTRSVTTGADTQYF.

In this sample, this clonotype turned up many times. The J gene is TRBJ2-1, the V gene TRBV5-1; D might be TRBD1 (6 bases). The germline CDR1 and CDR2 sequences are SGHRS and YFSETQ. Trimming took 4 bases from V and 8 from J, leaving 13 bases between them. The CDR3 loop spans 13 amino acids. This chain's CDR3 is CASSQGQIDEQFF. CDR3 sequence (DNA): TGCGCCAGCAGCCAAGGACAGATCGATGAGCAGTTCTTC. The whole variable domain, filled in from reference TRBV5-1 and TRBJ2-1, reads KAGVTQTPRYLIKTRGQQVTLSCSPISGHRSVSWYQQTPGQGLQFLFEYFSETQRNKGNFPGRFSGRQFSNSRSEMNVSTLELGDSALYLCASSQGQIDEQFFGPGTRLTVL.

This clonotype was observed at least ten times. V and J are TRBV12-3 or TRBV12-4 and TRBJ2-7; 8 positions agree with TRBD2. The CDR3 has 15 amino acids. V trimming: 5 bases; J trimming: 6 bases; junction bases outside the gene matches: 12. CDR3 coding DNA: TGTGCCAGCAGTCCCCATTCAGCGGGAGCTATCGAGCAGTACTTC. Translation: CASSPHSAGAIEQYF.

This clonotype was seen repeatedly, ten times or more. The chain has TRBV4-1 and TRBJ2-5; tentatively, D is TRBD1 (7 bases). Per germline, CDR1 MGHRA and CDR2 YSYEKL. Trimming cost V 1 base and J 4 bases, with 13 bases left between them. The CDR3 length is 15 residues. DNA for the CDR3: TGCGCCAGCAGCCAAGTAGGAGGGGGCGCAGAGACCCAGTACTTC. This gives the protein CASSQVGGGAETQYF.

This clonotype has a count of ten or more. The chain has TRBV11-2 and TRBJ2-1; 11 nucleotides align to TRBD2. Per germline, CDR1 SGHAT and CDR2 FQNNGV. The CDR3 extends over 18 amino acids. V was pared by 3 bases and J by 6 bases, with 13 bases of the junction left unmatched. The CDR3 DNA is TGTGCCAGCAGCTTTTCGTTTAGCGGGAGGGCCTGGCTCAATGAGCAGTTCTTC. Its protein is CASSFSFSGRAWLNEQFF. The complete variable domain, with remaining parts taken from reference TRBV11-2 and TRBJ2-1, reads EAGVAQSPRYKIIEKRQSVAFWCNPISGHATLYWYQQILGQGPKLLIQFQNNGVVDDSQLPKDRFSAERLKGVDSTLKIQPAKLEDSAVYLCASSFSFSGRAWLNEQFFGPGTRLTVL.

This clonotype was recorded at least ten times. The V call is TRBV29-1, the J call TRBJ2-3; D unclear. Germline V gives CDR1 SQVTM, CDR2 ANQGSEA. The CDR3 length is 13 residues. The CDR3 region is CTAGASSTDTQYF. CDR3 DNA sequence: TGCACCGCCGGTGCCTCTAGCACAGATACGCAGTATTTT.

In this sample, this clonotype turned up many times. The chain has TRBV7-9 and TRBJ2-2, with 8 bases identical to TRBD2. Germline loops: CDR1 SEHNR, CDR2 FQNEAQ (reference sequence). After removal of 5 bases from V and 7 bases from J, the junction contained 9 bases not matched to a gene. The CDR3 has 15 amino acids. CDR3 region: CASSGGAGEVGELFF. The CDR3 region has the DNA TGTGCCAGCAGCGGGGGAGCGGGAGAGGTCGGGGAGCTGTTTTTT.

This clonotype was observed many times. The chain combines TRBV3-1 with TRBJ2-7; D ambiguous. V gave up 4 bases and J gave up 2 bases, with 3 bases separating them. The CDR3 contains 11 residues. CDR1 is LGHDT, CDR2 YNNKEL, per germline (reference sequence). The CDR3, as DNA: TGTGCCAGCAGCCGGGCCTACGAGCAGTACTTC. Its protein is CASSRAYEQYF.

This clonotype showed up many times. The chain employs TRBV29-1 and TRBJ2-7; 13 bases are shared with TRBD2. From germline, CDR1 is SQVTM and CDR2 ANQGSEA. V was clipped by 5 bases and J by 5 bases; unmatched bases: 6. The CDR3 covers 14 residues. CDR3 in amino acids: CSVKTSGRRDEQYF. The CDR3 DNA reads TGCAGCGTTAAGACTAGCGGGAGGAGGGACGAGCAGTACTTC.

In its sample, this clonotype was seen many times. This rearrangement joins TRBV11-2 to TRBJ1-4, with D perhaps matching TRBD1 (5 bases). Germline CDR1 is SGHAT and CDR2 is FQNNGV. V gave up 5 bases and J gave up 0 bases, with 10 bases separating them. The CDR3 is 15 residues long. Written as DNA, the CDR3 is TGTGCCAGCAGCGAGGGGCCGGCAACTAATGAAAAACTGTTTTTT. This sequence encodes CASSEGPATNEKLFF.

This clonotype showed up many times. CDR3: CASSSALGEQYF. In DNA form, the CDR3 reads TGCGCCAGCAGCTCCGCCTTGGGCGAGCAGTACTTC. V usage is TRBV5-1 and J usage is TRBJ2-7; D is uncertain. Between the trimmed V and J ends, which lost 3 bases and 6 bases, there was a span of 10 bases. CDR1 is SGHRS, CDR2 YFSETQ, per germline. The CDR3 has 12 residues. Looking up the rest from reference TRBV5-1 and TRBJ2-7 gives the full variable domain: KAGVTQTPRYLIKTRGQQVTLSCSPISGHRSVSWYQQTPGQGLQFLFEYFSETQRNKGNFPGRFSGRQFSNSRSEMNVSTLELGDSALYLCASSSALGEQYFGPGTRLTVT.